The 10 T cell receptor beta chains below all came from one sample that was sequenced in a study of beta chain features in type 1 diabetes. The authors reverse transcribed all of the isolated RNA, so sequencing captured expressed TCRB transcripts. Repertoires were generated with immunoSEQ multiplex PCR, while TCRdb's copy carries only in-frame clones and drops some. Among more than 300,000 clones listed, 7% to 9% were seen once. The specimen was central memory CD4+ T cells from blood. These receptors were obtained from a woman between 18 and 29 years old in good health.

This clone came up a few times. The V and J genes are TRBV28 and TRBJ2-7; TRBD2 matches 12 bases. Unmatched junction bases numbered 5, after V lost 11 bases and J lost 3 bases. Germline V gene data show CDR1 as MDHEN and CDR2 as SYDVKM. The CDR3 consists of 13 residues. The CDR3 DNA reads TGTGCCGCCAGGACTAGCGGGAACTACGAGCAGTACTTC. The encoded protein is CAARTSGNYEQYF.

This clone was observed a handful of times. A much larger clone lies a single base off, so this may be a read error. V and J are TRBV4-2 and TRBJ2-7; D is possibly TRBD1 or TRBD2 (6 bases each). V was shortened by 0 bases and J by 2 bases, with 11 bases between the two germline ends. Germline values: CDR1 LGHNA, CDR2 YNFKEQ. There are 15 residues in the CDR3. Here the CDR3 DNA reads TGTGCCAGCAGCCAAGAGTGGAGGGGGGCCTACGAGCAGTACTTC. Its translation is CASSQEWRGAYEQYF.

J is TRBJ1-2 and V is TRBV28; TRBD1 agrees at 7 bases. The CDR3 consists of 15 residues. The J segment lost 2 bases and the V segment lost 4 bases, leaving 7 bases of the junction unmatched. The germline CDR1 and CDR2 sequences are MDHEN and SYDVKM. The CDR3 bases are TGTGCCAGCAGTTCCTCAGGGGGGAAAAACTATGGCTACACCTTC. This codes for CASSSSGGKNYGYTF.

This CDR3 reads CASSLGLAGSNEQFF. The CDR3 DNA reads TGTGCCAGCAGCCTCGGACTAGCGGGATCGAATGAGCAGTTCTTC. This chain uses TRBV16 with TRBJ2-1; 12 bases map to TRBD2. J gave up 7 bases and V 4 bases, and 5 bases lay outside the gene matches. Germline V gene data show CDR1 as KGHSY and CDR2 as FQNENV. This CDR3 has 15 amino acids.

This clone was detected only a few times. The V gene is TRBV28, the J gene TRBJ2-4; perhaps TRBD1 as D (6 bases). CDR1 MDHEN and CDR2 SYDVKM come from the germline V gene. This CDR3 has 18 residues. V was cut by 5 bases and J by 3 bases, with 23 bases left in between. Here the CDR3 DNA reads TGTGCCAGCAGTCCGCGACCGGGACACCGAAGCCTCAAAAACATTCAGTACTTC. It is translated as CASSPRPGHRSLKNIQYF.

The chain is built from TRBV7-3 and TRBJ2-1, with 14 bases identical to TRBD2. Germline V gene lookup returns CDR1 SGHTA and CDR2 FQGTGA. The CDR3 runs to 16 residues. V lost 5 bases and J lost 7; bases outside the gene matches: 7. The CDR3 DNA reads TGTGCCAGCAGCCCAGCGGGACTAGCGGGAGAGAATGAGCAGTTCTTC. Translating gives CASSPAGLAGENEQFF. Looking up the rest from reference TRBV7-3 and TRBJ2-1 gives the full variable domain: GAGVSQTPSNKVTEKGKYVELRCDPISGHTALYWYRQSLGQGPEFLIYFQGTGAADDSGLPNDRFFAVRPEGSVSTLKIQRTERGDSAVYLCASSPAGLAGENEQFFGPGTRLTVL.

This clone was seen only a few times. This chain connects TRBV19 to TRBJ2-2, with D perhaps matching TRBD1 or TRBD2 (5 bases each). V was cut by 3 bases and J by 6 bases, with 8 bases left in between. This CDR3 comprises 13 residues. Germline CDR1 LNHDA, CDR2 SQIVND (reference sequence). The CDR3 sequence is CASSMQGAGELFF. The CDR3 coding sequence is TGTGCCAGTAGTATGCAGGGAGCCGGGGAGCTGTTTTTT.

The chain employs TRBV9 and TRBJ2-1; unclear D gene. Germline CDR1 SGDLS, CDR2 YYNGEE. This CDR3 has 12 residues. Trimming cost V 2 bases and J 9 bases, with 9 bases left between them. The CDR3 nucleotides read TGTGCCAGCAGCGTGCTAGTTGGTGAGCAGTTCTTC. Residues: CASSVLVGEQFF.

This clone was counted ten times or more. This chain uses TRBV25-1 with TRBJ2-3; D is undetermined. Germline-derived CDR1 and CDR2 are MGHDK and SYGVNS. The CDR3 covers 10 residues. V dropped 8 bases and J dropped 8 bases, with 8 bases sitting between them. The CDR3 DNA follows: TGTGCCAGCGGTTCGATTACGCAGTATTTT. Protein product: CASGSITQYF.

This clone was observed a few times. Additional DNA sequences in this sample encode the identical CDR3. The rearrangement uses TRBV7-2 and TRBJ2-3; no reliable D call. Germline V lookup: CDR1 SGHTA, CDR2 FQGNSA. The V end was cut by 2 bases, the J end by 2 bases, with 2 bases between. CDR3 size: 12 residues. This CDR3 reads CASSLSTDTQYF. CDR3 in DNA: TGTGCCAGCAGCTTATCCACAGATACGCAGTATTTT.